This T cell receptor beta chain was documented in a study of beta chain features in type 1 diabetes. All of the isolated RNA was reverse transcribed, so expressed TCRB transcripts were sequenced. Assay used: immunoSEQ multiplex PCR; TCRdb lists only in-frame clones, some missing. The table lists roughly 70,000 clones, more than 45% of them singletons. As to this clone: As yet, its antigen is unknown.

Findings of the study overall: TCRB CDR3s were moderately but significantly shorter in Type 1 diabetes patients in all four CD4+ subsets.

V lost 4 bases, J lost 10 bases, and 12 bases stayed unmatched. Germline values: CDR1 SGHAT, CDR2 FQNNGV. This CDR3 has 17 amino acids. This sequence joins TRBV11-2 and TRBJ1-6; 11 bases map to TRBD1. Sequences were obtained from central memory CD4+ T cells from blood. The clonotype was recovered from a man younger than 40 with type 1 diabetes. CDR3 amino acids: CASSWGGTGGIGSPLHF. CDR3 nucleotide sequence: TGTGCCAGCAGCTGGGGGGGGACAGGGGGAATCGGCTCACCCCTCCACTTT.